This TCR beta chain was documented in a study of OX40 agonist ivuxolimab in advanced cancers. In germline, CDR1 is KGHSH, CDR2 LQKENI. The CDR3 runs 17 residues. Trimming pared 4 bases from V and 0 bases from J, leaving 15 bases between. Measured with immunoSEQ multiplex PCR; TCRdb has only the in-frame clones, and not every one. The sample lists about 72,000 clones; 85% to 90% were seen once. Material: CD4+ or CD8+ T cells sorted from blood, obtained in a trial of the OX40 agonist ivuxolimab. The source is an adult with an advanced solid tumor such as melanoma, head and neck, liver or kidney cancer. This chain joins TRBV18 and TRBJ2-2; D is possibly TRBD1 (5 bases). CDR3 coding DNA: TGTGCCAGCTCACTGGGAAGGGGTCCGGCGAACACCGGGGAGCTGTTTTTT. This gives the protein CASSLGRGPANTGELFF.